The 4 T cell receptor beta chains below all came from one sample that was sequenced in a study of blood T cell repertoires in COVID-19 (TCRdb year 2020). The library was prepared using the immunoSEQ multiplex PCR assay. Imported from immuneACCESS, the table was reduced by TCRdb to in-frame sequences with V and J called. These copies leave out some clones; in studies compared against another copy, an unresolved V gene accounts for under half, and the cause of the remainder is not known. The sample profile shows a few hundred thousand clones; 70% to 90% of them were found once. The top ten clones comprise around 0.98% of the sample. The sample taken for sequencing was peripheral blood. These receptors all come from a woman aged 40 to 50 who had recovered from COVID-19.

This rearrangement joins TRBV30 to TRBJ1-2; weak D call: TRBD1 (5 bases). The length of the CDR3 is 13 residues. V was shortened by 1 base and J by 8 bases, with 14 bases between the two germline ends. In germline, CDR1 is GTSNPN, CDR2 SVGIG (reference sequence). The CDR3: CAWSAGNPGGYTF. CDR3 DNA sequence: TGTGCCTGGAGTGCTGGCAACCCAGGGGGCTACACCTTC. The full variable domain, in which reference TRBV30 and TRBJ1-2 provide the parts outside the CDR3, is SQTIHQWPATLVQPVGSPLSLECTVEGTSNPNLYWYRQAAGRGLQLLFYSVGIGQISSEVPQNLSASRPQDRQFILSSKKLLLSDSGFYLCAWSAGNPGGYTFGSGTRLTVV.

The V call is TRBV28, the J call TRBJ1-2; D is unresolved. This CDR3 has 12 amino acids. V was trimmed by 4 bases and J by 8 bases, leaving 11 bases between them. The germline V gene encodes CDR1 MDHEN and CDR2 SYDVKM. Here the CDR3 reads CASSSSIRGYTF. The CDR3 DNA is TGTGCCAGCAGTTCCTCCATTCGGGGCTACACCTTC.

The chain joins TRBV7-2 to TRBJ2-2; possibly TRBD2 for D (6 bases). CDR3 length equals 18 residues. The germline gives CDR1 SGHTA, CDR2 FQGNSA. V was pared by 2 bases and J by 0 bases, with 16 bases between. The CDR3 nucleotides are TGTGCCAGCAGCTTACGACCGTCGGGGGTCGCGAACACCGGGGAGCTGTTTTTT. Residues: CASSLRPSGVANTGELFF.

The chain uses TRBV2 and TRBJ2-1; 9 nucleotides line up with TRBD1. V was clipped by 6 bases and J by 7 bases; unmatched bases: 7. This CDR3 has 14 amino acids. Germline lookup yields CDR1 SNHLY and CDR2 FYNNEI. The CDR3 coding sequence is TGTGCCAGCAGCCAACAGGGGGCTGGGAATGAGCAGTTCTTC. This translates into CASSQQGAGNEQFF. Filled out from reference TRBV2 and TRBJ2-1, the complete variable domain reads EPEVTQTPSHQVTQMGQEVILRCVPISNHLYFYWYRQILGQKVEFLVSFYNNEISEKSEIFDDQFSVERPDGSNFTLKIRSTKLEDSAMYFCASSQQGAGNEQFFGPGTRLTVL.